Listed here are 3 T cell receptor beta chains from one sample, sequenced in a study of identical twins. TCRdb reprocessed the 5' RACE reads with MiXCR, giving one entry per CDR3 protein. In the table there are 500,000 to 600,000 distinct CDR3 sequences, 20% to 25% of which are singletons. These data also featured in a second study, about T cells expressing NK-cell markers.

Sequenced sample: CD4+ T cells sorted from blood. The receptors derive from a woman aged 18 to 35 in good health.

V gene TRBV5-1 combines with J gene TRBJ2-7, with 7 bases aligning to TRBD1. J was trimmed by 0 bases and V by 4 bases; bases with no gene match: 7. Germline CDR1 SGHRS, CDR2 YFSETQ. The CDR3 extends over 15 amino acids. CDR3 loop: CASSVFRDSSYEQYF. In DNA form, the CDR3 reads TGCGCCAGCAGCGTTTTCCGGGACAGCTCCTACGAGCAGTACTTC.

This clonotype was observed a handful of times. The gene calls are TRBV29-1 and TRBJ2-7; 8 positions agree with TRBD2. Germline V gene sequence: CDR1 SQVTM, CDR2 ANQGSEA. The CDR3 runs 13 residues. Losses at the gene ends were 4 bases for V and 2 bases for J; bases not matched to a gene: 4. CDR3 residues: CSVGLAPTYEQYF. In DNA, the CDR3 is TGCAGCGTTGGACTAGCGCCTACCTACGAGCAGTACTTC.

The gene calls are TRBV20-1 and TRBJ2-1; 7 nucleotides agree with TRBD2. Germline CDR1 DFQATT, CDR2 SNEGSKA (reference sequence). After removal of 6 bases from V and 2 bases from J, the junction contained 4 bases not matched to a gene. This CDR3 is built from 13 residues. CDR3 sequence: CSASRGAYNEQFF. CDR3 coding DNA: TGCAGTGCCAGCCGGGGGGCCTACAATGAGCAGTTCTTC.